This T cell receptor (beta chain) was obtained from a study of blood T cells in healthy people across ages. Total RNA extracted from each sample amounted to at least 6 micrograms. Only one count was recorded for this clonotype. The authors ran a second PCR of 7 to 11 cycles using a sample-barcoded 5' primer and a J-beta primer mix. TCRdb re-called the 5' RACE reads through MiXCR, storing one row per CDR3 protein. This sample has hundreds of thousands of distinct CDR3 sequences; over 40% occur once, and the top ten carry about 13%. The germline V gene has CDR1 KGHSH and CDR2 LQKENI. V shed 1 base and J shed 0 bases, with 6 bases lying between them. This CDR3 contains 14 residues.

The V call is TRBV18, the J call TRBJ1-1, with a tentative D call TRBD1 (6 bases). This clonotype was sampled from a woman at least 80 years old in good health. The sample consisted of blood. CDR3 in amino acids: CASSPRQVNTEAFF. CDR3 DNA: TGTGCCAGCTCACCACGACAGGTGAACACTGAAGCTTTCTTT.